This T cell receptor (beta chain) was recorded in a study of T cell changes during pregnancy in multiple sclerosis. CDR3 length: 15 residues. Germline V gene data show CDR1 as MGHRA and CDR2 as YSYEKL. Trimming removed 0 bases at V and 8 bases at J, with 13 bases between. Measured with immunoSEQ multiplex PCR; TCRdb has only the in-frame clones, and not every one. There are 80,000 or so clones in the sample; roughly 94% occur only once, and 1.4% lies in the top ten. This specimen was peripheral blood, taken before pregnancy. The clonotype originates from a female donor with multiple sclerosis, enrolled in a pregnancy study. V is TRBV4-1 and J is TRBJ1-4; tentatively, D is TRBD1 (5 bases). The CDR3 coding sequence is TGCGCCAGCAGCCAAGACGCCCTGGGGCTCGAAAAACTGTTTTTT. Translating gives CASSQDALGLEKLFF.